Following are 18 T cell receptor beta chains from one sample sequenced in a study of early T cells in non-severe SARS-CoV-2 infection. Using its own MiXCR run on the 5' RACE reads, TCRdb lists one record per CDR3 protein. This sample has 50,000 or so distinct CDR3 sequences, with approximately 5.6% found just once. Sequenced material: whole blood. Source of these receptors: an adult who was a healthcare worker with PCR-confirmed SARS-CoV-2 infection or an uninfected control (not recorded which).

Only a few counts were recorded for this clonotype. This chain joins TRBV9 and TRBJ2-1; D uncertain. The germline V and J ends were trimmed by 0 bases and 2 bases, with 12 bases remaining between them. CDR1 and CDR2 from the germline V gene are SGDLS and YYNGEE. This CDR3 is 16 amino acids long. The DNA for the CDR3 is TGTGCCAGCAGCGTAGGGACGCCGCAAGCCTACAATGAGCAGTTCTTC. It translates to CASSVGTPQAYNEQFF.

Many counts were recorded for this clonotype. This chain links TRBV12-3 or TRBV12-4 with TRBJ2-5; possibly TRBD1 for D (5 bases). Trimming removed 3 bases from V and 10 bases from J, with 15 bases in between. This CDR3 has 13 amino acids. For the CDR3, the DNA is TGTGCCAGCAGTTTGGCGCAACAACAGGACCAGTACTTC. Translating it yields CASSLAQQQDQYF.

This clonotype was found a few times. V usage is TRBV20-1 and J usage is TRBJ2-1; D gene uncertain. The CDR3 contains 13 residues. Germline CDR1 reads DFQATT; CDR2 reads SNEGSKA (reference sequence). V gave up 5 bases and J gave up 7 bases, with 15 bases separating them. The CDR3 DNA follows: TGCAGTGCTGGACCCGCCGGATTGAATGAGCAGTTCTTC. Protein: CSAGPAGLNEQFF.

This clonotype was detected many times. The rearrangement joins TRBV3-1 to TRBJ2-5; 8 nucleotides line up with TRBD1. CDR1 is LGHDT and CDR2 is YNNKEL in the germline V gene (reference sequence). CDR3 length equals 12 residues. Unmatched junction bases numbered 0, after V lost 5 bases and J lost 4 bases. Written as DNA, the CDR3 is TGTGCCAGCAGCGGACAGGGAGAGACCCAGTACTTC. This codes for CASSGQGETQYF.

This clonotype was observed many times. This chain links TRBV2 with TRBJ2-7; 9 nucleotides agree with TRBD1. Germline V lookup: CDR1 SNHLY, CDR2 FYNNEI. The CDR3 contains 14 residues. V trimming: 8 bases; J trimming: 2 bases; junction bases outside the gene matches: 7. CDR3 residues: CASCVDRGAYEQYF. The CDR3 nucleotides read TGTGCCAGCTGCGTGGACAGGGGAGCCTACGAGCAGTACTTC.

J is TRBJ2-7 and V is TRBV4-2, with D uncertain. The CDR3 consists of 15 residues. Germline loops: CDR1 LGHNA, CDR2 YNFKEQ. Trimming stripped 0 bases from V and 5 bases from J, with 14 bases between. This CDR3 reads CASSQDRIFLNEQYF. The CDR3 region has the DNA TGTGCCAGCAGCCAAGATCGCATATTTCTCAACGAGCAGTACTTC.

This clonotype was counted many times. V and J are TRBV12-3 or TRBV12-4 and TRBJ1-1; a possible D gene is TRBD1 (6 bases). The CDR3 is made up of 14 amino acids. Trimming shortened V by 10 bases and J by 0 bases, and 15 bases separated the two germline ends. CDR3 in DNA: TGTGCCACCTTGAATGGACAGCTGAACACTGAAGCTTTCTTT. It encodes CATLNGQLNTEAFF.

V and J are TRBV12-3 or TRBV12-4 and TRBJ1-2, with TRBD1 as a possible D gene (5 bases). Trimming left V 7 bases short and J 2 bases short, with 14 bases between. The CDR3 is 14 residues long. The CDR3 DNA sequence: TGTGCCAGCAAGGATGTCAGGGACAACTATGGCTACACCTTC. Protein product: CASKDVRDNYGYTF.

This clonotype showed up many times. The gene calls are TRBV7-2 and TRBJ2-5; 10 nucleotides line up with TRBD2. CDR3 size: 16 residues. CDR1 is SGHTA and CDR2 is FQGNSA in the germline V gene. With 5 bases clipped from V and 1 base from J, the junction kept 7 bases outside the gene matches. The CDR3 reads CASSKRTSGFQETQYF. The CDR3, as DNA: TGTGCCAGCAGCAAGAGGACTAGCGGTTTCCAAGAGACCCAGTACTTC.

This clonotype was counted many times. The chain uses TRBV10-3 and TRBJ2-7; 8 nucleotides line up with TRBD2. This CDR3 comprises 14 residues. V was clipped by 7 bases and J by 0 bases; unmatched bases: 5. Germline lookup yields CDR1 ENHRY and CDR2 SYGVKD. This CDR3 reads CAIKAGGNSYEQYF. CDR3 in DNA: TGTGCCATCAAGGCGGGGGGCAACTCCTACGAGCAGTACTTC.

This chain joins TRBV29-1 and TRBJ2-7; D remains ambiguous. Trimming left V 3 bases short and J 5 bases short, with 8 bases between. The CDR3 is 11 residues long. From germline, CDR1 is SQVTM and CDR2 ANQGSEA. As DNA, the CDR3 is TGCAGCGTTGAGGTGAACCACGAGCAGTACTTC. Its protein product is CSVEVNHEQYF.

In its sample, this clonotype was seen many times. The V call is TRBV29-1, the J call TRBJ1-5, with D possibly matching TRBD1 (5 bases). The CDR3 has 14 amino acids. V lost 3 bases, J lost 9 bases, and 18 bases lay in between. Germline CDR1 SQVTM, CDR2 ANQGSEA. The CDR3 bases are TGCAGCGTTGAGTCCGGGGCCCCAGGTACGCCCCAGCATTTT. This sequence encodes CSVESGAPGTPQHF.

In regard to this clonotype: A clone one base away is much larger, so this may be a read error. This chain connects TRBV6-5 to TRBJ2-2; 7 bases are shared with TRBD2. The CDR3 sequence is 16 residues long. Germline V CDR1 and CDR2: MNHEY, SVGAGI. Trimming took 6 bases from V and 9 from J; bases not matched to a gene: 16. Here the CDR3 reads CASSTAGDPGPRELFF. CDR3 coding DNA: TGTGCCAGCAGCACGGCGGGGGATCCTGGGCCCAGGGAGCTGTTTTTT.

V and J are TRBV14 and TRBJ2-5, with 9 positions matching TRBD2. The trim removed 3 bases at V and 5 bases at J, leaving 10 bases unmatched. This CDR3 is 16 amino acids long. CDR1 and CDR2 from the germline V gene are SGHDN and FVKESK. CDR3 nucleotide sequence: TGTGCCAGCAGCCACGGGCTAGCGGGATTCGGGGAGACCCAGTACTTC. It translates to CASSHGLAGFGETQYF.

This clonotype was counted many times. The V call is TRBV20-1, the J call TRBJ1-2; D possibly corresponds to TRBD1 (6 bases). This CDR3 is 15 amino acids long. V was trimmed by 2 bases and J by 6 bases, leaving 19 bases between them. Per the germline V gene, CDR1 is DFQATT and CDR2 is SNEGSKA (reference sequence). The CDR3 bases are TGCAGTGCTAGAAGGTCAGGGACACCCGTGGATGGCTACACCTTC. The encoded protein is CSARRSGTPVDGYTF.

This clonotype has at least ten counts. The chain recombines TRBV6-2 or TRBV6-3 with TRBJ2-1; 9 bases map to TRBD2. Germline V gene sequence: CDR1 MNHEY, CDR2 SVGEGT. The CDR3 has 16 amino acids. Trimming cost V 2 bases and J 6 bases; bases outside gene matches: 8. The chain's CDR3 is CASSYGGSGGGNEQFF. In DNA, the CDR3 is TGTGCCAGCAGTTACGGGGGTAGCGGGGGTGGCAATGAGCAGTTCTTC.

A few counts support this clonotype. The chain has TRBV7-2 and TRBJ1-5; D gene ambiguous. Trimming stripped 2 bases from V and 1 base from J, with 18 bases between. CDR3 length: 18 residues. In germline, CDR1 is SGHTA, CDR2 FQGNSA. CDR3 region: CASSLTAGSLGSNQPQHF. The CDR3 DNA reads TGTGCCAGCAGCTTAACCGCAGGATCGTTAGGGAGCAATCAGCCCCAGCATTTT. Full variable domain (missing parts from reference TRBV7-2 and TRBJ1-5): GAGVSQSPSNKVTEKGKDVELRCDPISGHTALYWYRQSLGQGLEFLIYFQGNSAPDKSGLPSDRFSAERTGGSVSTLTIQRTQQEDSAVYLCASSLTAGSLGSNQPQHFGDGTRLSIL.

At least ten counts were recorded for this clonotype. The CDR3 sequence is CASSQGGRGLGEQFF. CDR3 DNA sequence: TGCGCCAGCAGCCAAGGAGGCAGGGGGTTAGGTGAGCAGTTCTTC. V is TRBV4-1 and J is TRBJ2-1; 7 bases line up with TRBD1. The ends lost 1 base at V and 9 bases at J; junction bases unmatched: 9. CDR1 MGHRA and CDR2 YSYEKL come from the germline V gene. The CDR3 is 15 amino acids.